Shown below are 3 T cell receptor beta chains from a single sample sequenced in a study of cytomegalovirus exposure and HLA in healthy donors. Amplification used 60 Vbeta primers and 13 Jbeta primers. Method: immunoSEQ multiplex PCR; TCRdb's copy keeps in-frame clones and lacks some. The sample spans just over 200,000 clones; the ten largest clones claim roughly 1.1%. Sequencing used PBMCs. Receptor source: a girl aged 2 to 10 in good health and CMV-seropositive.

V is TRBV6-4 and J is TRBJ1-1, with D maybe TRBD1 (5 bases). Per germline, CDR1 MRHNA and CDR2 SNTAGT. V lost 5 bases and J lost 5, with 15 bases in between. The CDR3 covers 14 residues. The CDR3 protein is CASSSTSGRTEAFF. CDR3 DNA sequence: TGTGCCAGCAGTTCTACGTCAGGGAGGACTGAAGCTTTCTTT.

The chain couples TRBV28 to TRBJ1-5; TRBD1 matches at 10 bases. The germline V gene encodes CDR1 MDHEN and CDR2 SYDVKM. The CDR3 loop spans 14 amino acids. Unmatched junction bases numbered 5, after V lost 3 bases and J lost 9 bases. The CDR3 protein is CASSFRTGGRPQHF. CDR3 sequence (DNA): TGTGCCAGCAGTTTTAGGACAGGGGGACGGCCCCAGCATTTT.

The chain links TRBV27 to TRBJ2-1, with no clear D. The V gene lost 2 bases and the J gene lost 9 bases, with 11 bases spanning the gap. Germline assignment: CDR1 MNHEY and CDR2 SMNVEV (reference sequence). This CDR3 has 13 amino acids. The CDR3 here is CASSLRPPGEQFF. CDR3 in DNA: TGTGCCAGCAGTTTACGGCCTCCGGGTGAGCAGTTCTTC.